This T cell receptor (beta chain) was sequenced during a study of PD-1 blockade in classical Hodgkin lymphoma (TCRdb year 2020). With regard to the full study: Nivolumab dosing was 3 mg/kg intravenously every 2 weeks, continuing until either disease progression or unacceptable toxicity. The study used CyTOF and TCR beta sequencing to define a peripheral blood immune signature of response to PD-1 blockade in classical Hodgkin lymphoma. Here is what the overall study found, with its caveats: Baseline TCR diversity was reported to be lower in newly diagnosed patients than in healthy donors and to be lower still in relapsed/refractory patients. Only a single clinical trial cohort was studied, and what caused the repertoire differences, possibly disease activity or prior therapy, remained undefined. By C4D1, a significant rise was seen in CD4+ TCR diversity but not in CD8+ TCR diversity (p=0.0027 vs p=0.16), and the rise was most apparent among complete responders (p=0.02). Diversity was lower in patients who began nivolumab less than 1 year after ASCT, so these patients were left out of later analyses to avoid confounding by immune reconstitution. Trial patients achieving complete response had baseline diversity similar to newly diagnosed patients, whereas partial responders and progressors had significantly lower diversity.

The Qiagen DNeasy kit was used to extract genomic DNA from unsorted PBMCs and from the negatively selected CD4+ and CD8+ fractions. TCR beta CDR3 regions were amplified by immunoSEQ multiplex PCR using primers annealing to V and J segments. A synthetic immune receptor repertoire was used to minimize amplification bias, and any residual bias was removed computationally once sequencing was done. The paper's data handling went like this. Repertoire diversity was quantified as the Shannon entropy index using custom Python scripts. The unsorted, CD4+ and CD8+ repertoires were each analyzed separately, with the exception of combined analyses, where CD4+ and CD8+ sequences were merged in silico. A clone was considered expanded if an increase in frequency of at least 2-fold after treatment relative to C1D1 was found, and a pseudocount of 0.5 was applied to clones undetected at baseline. Clones with 0 or 1 copy at C1D1 were defined as singleton clones, while clones with 2 or more copies were defined as non-singleton clones. Clones expanded in unsorted samples were annotated as CD4+, CD8+ or unknown by matching protein sequences in sorted samples from the same patient. Wilcoxon tests on paired samples were used to test changes in diversity from C1D1 to C4D1. TCRdb's version of the immuneACCESS table is confined to in-frame rearrangements and falls short of the full clone set. An unresolved V gene accounts for under half of the shortfall where checked; the remainder is of unknown origin. V, J and clone size derive from that table, while D and trimming were established from the DNA sequence. Present in this sample are about 19,000 clones, around 76% of which were seen just once. The leading ten clones occupy roughly 20% of the sample.

Reading from cysteine to phenylalanine, the CDR3 counts 13 amino acids. Kept here is only the CDR3 DNA, which spans 39 bases and is read in frame from base 1. CDR1 and CDR2 are drawn from the germline V gene: ENHRY, SYGVKD. At the junction V is shortened by 6 bases and J by 6 bases, with 9 bases in between. The time point label, as the study defines it: cycle 4 day 1 (C4D1), after less than seven weeks of nivolumab. Every trial patient had relapsed after autologous stem cell transplantation, and cohorts A, B and C differed in prior brentuximab vedotin exposure. The trial cohort included 56 patients with relapsed/refractory classical Hodgkin lymphoma, and each patient had a best overall response of complete response, partial response or progressive disease. In the multi-cohort phase II CheckMate 205 trial, trial patients received single-agent nivolumab. An independent review committee assessed best overall response by applying the 2007 International Working Group response criteria. Trial PBMCs were collected just before the start of nivolumab (C1D1) and during therapy at cycle 2 day 1 and cycle 4 day 1. Peripheral blood was collected in 8 mL Vacutainer Cell Preparation Tubes, from which PBMCs were isolated by centrifugation and then cryopreserved.

This clone turned up a few times. The clone's antigen remains unknown. Per-base quality was not reported, and no clone a single base away is much larger than it. The input for sequencing was peripheral blood mononuclear cells (PBMCs), taken before the fourth cycle of nivolumab. This receptor was identified in a human donor with classical Hodgkin lymphoma. The sequence is built from TRBV10-3 and TRBJ1-6, with a tentative D gene TRBD1 over 6 matching bases. The CDR3 corresponds to CAIRQGTNSPLHF. The base sequence is TGTGCCATCAGACAGGGTACTAATTCACCCCTCCACTTT.